This T cell receptor (beta chain) was sequenced during a study of T-cell reconstitution after alpha-beta-depleted transplantation in children. This clonotype came up a few times. The antigen is undetermined. Construction of the TCRbeta library involved unique molecular identifiers. MiXCR was run by TCRdb on the PCR reads, yielding one entry per CDR3 protein. Of 250,000 to 400,000 distinct CDR3 sequences in the sample, approximately 23% were seen once. The V end was cut by 5 bases, the J end by 0 bases, with 11 bases between. CDR1 is SGHTA and CDR2 is FQGNSA in the germline V gene. The CDR3 covers 15 residues. Notes on the study in general: From surviving recipient T cells and thymic progenitors came the high day-60 TCRbeta diversity observed in some patients. Alpha-beta T cells present about two months after transplant were reported to originate from several hundred expanded graft clones. When one year had passed after transplant, most T-cell counts and diversity came from newly produced T cells.

The input for sequencing was PBMCs, mostly from graft donor cells, taken 180 days after TCRalphabeta/CD19-depleted stem cell transplant. The TCR comes from a male patient aged 10 to 17 who had a stem cell transplant for acute lymphoblastic leukemia, so the T cells may come from the graft donor. The J gene is TRBJ2-1, the V gene TRBV7-2; D perhaps matches TRBD2 (6 bases). For the CDR3, the DNA is TGTGCCAGCAGCGCGGGACCCTCCTCCTACAATGAGCAGTTCTTC. It translates to CASSAGPSSYNEQFF.